Listed here are 30 T cell receptor beta chains from one sample, sequenced in a study of CD8+ T cells in alopecia areata. Specified treatment: oral pan-JAK inhibitor, 5-10 mg twice daily. Sequencing relied on a cDNA template that was reverse transcribed from extracted RNA. Repertoires were generated with immunoSEQ multiplex PCR, while TCRdb's copy carries only in-frame clones and drops some. Among roughly 200,000 clones, 45% to 65% were seen once, and the ten largest hold 3% to 3.5%. The specimen comprised CD4+ T cells sorted from blood, sampled at week 4, from a patient treated with tofacitinib. Source of these receptors: a human donor with alopecia areata.

The V and J genes are TRBV6-5 and TRBJ2-5, with D maybe TRBD1 (6 bases). The CDR3 loop spans 16 amino acids. Germline lookup yields CDR1 MNHEY and CDR2 SVGAGI. Trimming shortened V by 2 bases and J by 0 bases, and 13 bases separated the two germline ends. Here the CDR3 DNA reads TGTGCCAGCAGTTACGGCGGACAGAAGTACCAAGAGACCCAGTACTTC. Protein product: CASSYGGQKYQETQYF.

The V gene is TRBV6-6, the J gene TRBJ1-4, with D uncertain. V lost 0 bases and J 8 bases, leaving 13 bases between the germline ends. The CDR3 covers 15 residues. CDR1 is MNHNY, CDR2 SVGAGI, per germline (reference sequence). CDR3 residues: CASSYSTQEWEKLFF. The CDR3 region has the DNA TGTGCCAGCAGTTACTCGACGCAAGAGTGGGAAAAACTGTTTTTT.

This chain links TRBV29-1 with TRBJ1-1, with TRBD1 as a possible D gene (5 bases). Trimming stripped 6 bases from V and 4 bases from J, with 15 bases between. The CDR3 runs to 13 residues. Looked up from germline, CDR1 is SQVTM and CDR2 is ANQGSEA. This CDR3 reads CSVLITGGTEAFF. CDR3 bases: TGCAGCGTGCTGATAACAGGTGGCACTGAAGCTTTCTTT.

This clone was recorded a few times. V gene TRBV10-3 combines with J gene TRBJ1-1; 7 nucleotides line up with TRBD1. From germline, CDR1 is ENHRY and CDR2 SYGVKD. The CDR3 length is 15 residues. J gave up 1 base and V 1 base, and 3 bases lay outside the gene matches. The CDR3 region has the DNA TGTGCCATCAGTGAGTGGGACAGAACGAACACTGAAGCTTTCTTT. Protein product: CAISEWDRTNTEAFF.

The V call is TRBV27, the J call TRBJ1-6; the match to TRBD1 covers 9 bases. V shed 6 bases and J 8 bases; nucleotides not matched to a gene: 8. Germline loops: CDR1 MNHEY, CDR2 SMNVEV (reference sequence). This CDR3 region has 15 residues. The CDR3 coding sequence is TGTGCCAGCAGCCGACGGACAGGGGCGGATTCACCCCTCCACTTT. This sequence encodes CASSRRTGADSPLHF.

This chain links TRBV13 with TRBJ2-5; D not certain. CDR3 length: 15 amino acids. Deletions cut 1 base from V and 4 bases from J, with 13 bases between. Germline V gives CDR1 PRHDT, CDR2 FYEKMQ (reference sequence). The CDR3 reads CASSLAPTAGETQYF. The CDR3 region has the DNA TGTGCCAGCAGCTTAGCCCCAACAGCAGGAGAGACCCAGTACTTC.

This chain joins TRBV6-6 and TRBJ1-2, with D possibly matching TRBD1 (5 bases). Per germline, CDR1 MNHNY and CDR2 SVGAGI (reference sequence). The V end lost 1 base, the J end lost 4 bases, and 10 bases lay between the germline ends. The CDR3 is 14 amino acids. In DNA form, the CDR3 reads TGTGCCAGCAGTTACTTCCAGGGAAGCTATGGCTACACCTTC. It is translated as CASSYFQGSYGYTF.

CDR3 in DNA: TGTGCCAGCAGGTCGCCGGGACAGAGTGGCTACACCTTC. Translated, it gives CASRSPGQSGYTF. V is TRBV5-4 and J is TRBJ1-2, with 7 positions matching TRBD1. The CDR3 loop spans 13 amino acids. The germline V gene encodes CDR1 SGHNT and CDR2 YYREEE (reference sequence). V was pared by 5 bases and J by 7 bases, with 8 bases of the junction left unmatched.

This clone has a single count. The rearrangement links TRBV27 to TRBJ2-3; D not resolved. V was shortened by 2 bases and J by 4 bases, with 16 bases between the two germline ends. The germline V gene encodes CDR1 MNHEY and CDR2 SMNVEV (reference sequence). The CDR3 runs 16 residues. Here the CDR3 reads CASSLHGRWSADTQYF. The CDR3 bases are TGTGCCAGCAGTTTACACGGCAGGTGGAGCGCAGATACGCAGTATTTT.

The chain carries TRBV29-1 and TRBJ1-2; D gene uncertain. V lost 4 bases to trimming and J lost 2 bases, with 8 bases between them. The CDR3 sequence is 12 residues long. Germline CDR1 SQVTM, CDR2 ANQGSEA. The CDR3 region has the DNA TGCAGCGTTGGAGAGAGAAACTATGGCTACACCTTC. Protein: CSVGERNYGYTF.

The chain has TRBV5-6 and TRBJ1-5; D remains ambiguous. Per germline, CDR1 SGHDT and CDR2 YYEEEE. This CDR3 is built from 15 residues. V gave up 5 bases and J gave up 2 bases, with 14 bases separating them. This CDR3 is CASSMMSPGNQPQHF. The DNA for the CDR3 is TGTGCCAGCAGTATGATGTCCCCCGGCAATCAGCCCCAGCATTTT.

The chain links TRBV5-4 to TRBJ1-1, with TRBD1 identical over 8 bases. In germline, CDR1 is SGHNT, CDR2 YYREEE (reference sequence). The V gene end was trimmed by 2 bases and the J gene end by 3 bases; junction bases not matched to a gene: 9. The CDR3 length is 16 residues. CDR3 coding DNA: TGTGCCAGCAGCTTAGACCGGACAGGGAGTTACACTGAAGCTTTCTTT. Protein: CASSLDRTGSYTEAFF.

This clone has only a few counts. The J gene is TRBJ1-4, the V gene TRBV5-1; 9 bases match TRBD1. The CDR3 loop spans 15 amino acids. V gave up 4 bases and J gave up 6 bases; unmatched junction bases: 7. From germline, CDR1 is SGHRS and CDR2 YFSETQ. CDR3 DNA sequence: TGCGCCAGCAGCCTCGGGACAGGGTCTCATGAAAAACTGTTTTTT. It is translated as CASSLGTGSHEKLFF.

The chain employs TRBV6-1 and TRBJ1-2; D is possibly TRBD1 (6 bases). Germline CDR1 MNHNS, CDR2 SASEGT. V was clipped by 6 bases and J by 0 bases, with 8 bases between them. This CDR3 has 13 amino acids. The CDR3 loop is CASRDRTNYGYTF. CDR3 bases: TGTGCCAGCAGAGACAGGACTAACTATGGCTACACCTTC.

V usage is TRBV7-2 and J usage is TRBJ2-1, with D possibly matching TRBD2 (5 bases). Per the germline V gene, CDR1 is SGHTA and CDR2 is FQGNSA. Trimming shortened V by 3 bases and J by 7 bases, and 16 bases separated the two germline ends. The CDR3 has 15 residues. CDR3 sequence (DNA): TGTGCCAGCAGCTTCCCAGGCGGGCGGAGGAATGAGCAGTTCTTC. This encodes CASSFPGGRRNEQFF.

This chain connects TRBV28 to TRBJ2-5; tentatively, D is TRBD2 (6 bases). Trimming shortened V by 3 bases and J by 9 bases, and 17 bases separated the two germline ends. The V gene's germline CDR1 is MDHEN and CDR2 SYDVKM. CDR3 length equals 14 residues. CDR3 sequence (DNA): TGTGCCAGCAGTTTTATAGACAGACCGGGGGCCCAGTACTTC. Its protein is CASSFIDRPGAQYF.

The genes are TRBV30 and TRBJ1-2, with TRBD1 as a possible D gene (6 bases). The ends were cut back, 4 bases at V and 3 bases at J, with 12 bases in the middle. Germline V gene data show CDR1 as GTSNPN and CDR2 as SVGIG (reference sequence). CDR3 length: 13 amino acids. CDR3 nucleotide sequence: TGTGCCTGGAAGGGGGGCAGCTACTATGGCTACACCTTC. It is translated as CAWKGGSYYGYTF.

CDR3 in DNA: TGTGCCAGCAGTCTGCAGGGGGGGACATATACGCAGTATTTT. This sequence encodes CASSLQGGTYTQYF. V is TRBV28 and J is TRBJ2-3; D tentatively reads TRBD1 or TRBD2 (7 bases each). The CDR3 has 14 residues. Germline V gene sequence: CDR1 MDHEN, CDR2 SYDVKM. The V and J ends lost 5 bases and 7 bases respectively, with 16 bases between them.

This chain joins TRBV30 and TRBJ1-2; no clear D gene. Germline CDR1 reads GTSNPN; CDR2 reads SVGIG (reference sequence). The V gene lost 2 bases and the J gene lost 8 bases, with 15 bases spanning the gap. The CDR3 extends over 13 amino acids. The CDR3: CAWSRTTPEGYTF. DNA of the CDR3: TGTGCCTGGAGTCGAACCACTCCGGAAGGCTACACCTTC.

The chain uses TRBV29-1 and TRBJ2-1; D perhaps matches TRBD1 (5 bases). CDR1 and CDR2 (germline): SQVTM, ANQGSEA. Trimming took 6 bases from V and 7 from J, leaving 13 bases between them. The CDR3 sequence is 12 residues long. DNA for the CDR3: TGCAGCGTCCGCAGGGTCTCGAATGAGCAGTTCTTC. This gives the protein CSVRRVSNEQFF.

There are a few counts of this clone. This chain joins TRBV29-1 and TRBJ2-2; D gene uncertain. The CDR3 totals 13 residues. The germline V gene has CDR1 SQVTM and CDR2 ANQGSEA. V was clipped by 7 bases and J by 1 base, with 10 bases between them. CDR3 loop: CSADGGNTGELFF. The CDR3 nucleotides read TGCAGCGCCGATGGCGGGAACACCGGGGAGCTGTTTTTT.

This chain joins TRBV6-5 and TRBJ2-7, with D possibly being TRBD1 or TRBD2 (6 bases each). The CDR3 consists of 12 residues. CDR1 is MNHEY, CDR2 SVGAGI, per germline. V lost 5 bases, J lost 5 bases, and 10 bases lay in between. CDR3 DNA: TGTGCCAGCAGTAGGGGGGAGAACGAGCAGTACTTC. Encoded protein: CASSRGENEQYF.

This clone was counted only a few times. The CDR3 region is CAWSPTRGPGGSNQPQHF. For the CDR3, the DNA is TGTGCCTGGAGCCCAACGAGGGGGCCAGGGGGTAGCAATCAGCCCCAGCATTTT. The gene calls are TRBV30 and TRBJ1-5; TRBD1 aligns across 7 bases. The CDR3 spans 18 residues. The germline V gene encodes CDR1 GTSNPN and CDR2 SVGIG (reference sequence). J lost 0 bases, V lost 3 bases, and 14 bases had no gene match.

This clone turned up a few times. The rearrangement links TRBV7-9 to TRBJ2-7; the D gene is possibly TRBD2 (5 bases). CDR1 SEHNR and CDR2 FQNEAQ come from the germline V gene (reference sequence). This CDR3 spans 15 amino acids. V lost 1 base to trimming and J lost 0 bases, with 10 bases between them. In DNA, the CDR3 is TGTGCCAGCAGCTTAGGGGCGGGCGACTCCTACGAGCAGTACTTC. It is translated as CASSLGAGDSYEQYF.

The chain is built from TRBV5-6 and TRBJ1-1; D is ambiguous. Per the germline V gene, CDR1 is SGHDT and CDR2 is YYEEEE. This CDR3 spans 17 amino acids. V was cut by 3 bases and J by 1 base, with 19 bases left in between. CDR3: CASSSPGSLAANTEAFF. CDR3 nucleotide sequence: TGTGCCAGCAGCTCGCCCGGGTCTTTGGCAGCGAACACTGAAGCTTTCTTT.

This clone showed up just a few times. This chain links TRBV11-2 with TRBJ2-2, with D perhaps matching TRBD1 or TRBD2 (5 bases each). Per germline, CDR1 SGHAT and CDR2 FQNNGV. Trimming took off 4 bases at V and 2 bases at J, with 14 bases between the two ends. There are 16 residues in the CDR3. Written as DNA, the CDR3 is TGTGCCAGCAGCTCCACCGGGACGGTTAACACCGGGGAGCTGTTTTTT. The encoded protein is CASSSTGTVNTGELFF. Filled out from reference TRBV11-2 and TRBJ2-2, the complete variable domain reads EAGVAQSPRYKIIEKRQSVAFWCNPISGHATLYWYQQILGQGPKLLIQFQNNGVVDDSQLPKDRFSAERLKGVDSTLKIQPAKLEDSAVYLCASSSTGTVNTGELFFGEGSRLTVL.

The chain links TRBV5-6 to TRBJ2-7, with a weak D call TRBD1 (6 bases). V lost 1 base and J lost 3, with 14 bases in between. The germline CDR1 and CDR2 sequences are SGHDT and YYEEEE. The CDR3 extends over 15 amino acids. The CDR3 DNA follows: TGTGCCAGCAGCTTGAGGGGGTGGCAGGACTACGAGCAGTACTTC. Its translation: CASSLRGWQDYEQYF.

The rearrangement joins TRBV4-3 to TRBJ2-6; D not resolved. Trimming left V 4 bases short and J 0 bases short, with 10 bases between. Germline CDR1 and CDR2: LGHNA and YSLEER. The CDR3 extends over 16 amino acids. CDR3 region: CASSPKIDSGANVLTF. The CDR3 DNA reads as TGCGCCAGCAGCCCCAAGATCGACTCTGGGGCCAACGTCCTGACTTTC.

V usage is TRBV5-1 and J usage is TRBJ1-1; TRBD1 matches 8 bases. V dropped 4 bases and J dropped 5; count of bases not matched to a gene: 10. The V gene's germline CDR1 is SGHRS and CDR2 YFSETQ. This CDR3 region has 15 residues. CDR3 sequence reads: CASSPGRQGRTEAFF. CDR3 nucleotide sequence: TGCGCCAGCAGCCCGGGGAGACAGGGGCGGACTGAAGCTTTCTTT.

This sequence joins TRBV11-2 and TRBJ2-1, with D perhaps TRBD1 (5 bases). The CDR3 is made up of 14 amino acids. Trimming removed 0 bases at V and 8 bases at J, with 11 bases between. CDR1 is SGHAT, CDR2 FQNNGV, per germline. CDR3: CASSLDFQGYEQFF. DNA of the CDR3: TGTGCCAGCAGCTTAGATTTCCAGGGATATGAGCAGTTCTTC. The entire variable domain, with the rest obtained from reference TRBV11-2 and TRBJ2-1, is as follows: EAGVAQSPRYKIIEKRQSVAFWCNPISGHATLYWYQQILGQGPKLLIQFQNNGVVDDSQLPKDRFSAERLKGVDSTLKIQPAKLEDSAVYLCASSLDFQGYEQFFGPGTRLTVL.